Sequencing of this TCR beta chain was carried out in a study of Ad26.COV2.S vaccination and SARS-CoV-2 variants (dated by TCRdb to the early 2020s). Broadly, across the study: Vaccine-arm donors were drawn from COV1001, a multicentre, randomized, double-blind, placebo-controlled phase I-IIa trial of Ad26.COV2.S in healthy adults. Ad26.COV2.S was administered intramuscularly at a dose of 5x10^10 or 1x10^11 viral particles, either as one shot or as two shots given 56 days apart. Sequencing of the TCRbeta repertoire served to evaluate the specificity and breadth of SARS-CoV-2-reactive T cell receptors following Ad26.COV2.S vaccination. The TCR-sequenced set comprised around 30 samples: some 20 Ad26.COV2.S vaccine recipients, 5 placebo recipients and 8 SARS-CoV-2 convalescent individuals. Trial participants were randomized into five groups of five: low-dose or high-dose Ad26.COV2.S given once or twice, or placebo on both occasions. Investigators remained blinded to trial group allocation during experiments and outcome assessment.

Points on this clone: Which antigen it targets is not known. The record has no base qualities; no much larger clone is one base away.

Here is what the overall study found, with its caveats: After vaccination, substantial breadth of spike-specific CD8+ and CD4+ T cell responses was reported. Non-spike TCR breadth was comparable between vaccine and placebo recipients, consistent with the vaccine containing only spike. The study was not powered for comparison of responses between vaccine doses or regimens. The authors noted that total T cell responses may have been underestimated by the TCR breadth and depth analyses. Spike-specific TCR breadth was higher in Ad26.COV2.S recipients than in placebo recipients (P = 0.0014).

The immunoSEQ Assay was the method used to sequence TCRbeta CDR3 regions. After extraction, genomic DNA underwent amplification by bias-controlled multiplex PCR, followed by high-throughput sequencing. The authors' analysis ran thus. To quantify the absolute abundance of each unique TCRbeta CDR3 region, sequences were collapsed and filtered. T cell fraction was estimated by normalizing TCRbeta template counts to usable DNA, which was measured by amplifying reference genes present in all nucleated cells. Repertoire TCRs were annotated as SARS-CoV-2-specific when V gene, CDR3 amino acid sequence and J gene were exactly matched to a known reactive TCR set. MIRA supplied the reference SARS-CoV-2 TCR set, which was filtered for enrichment in COVID-19-positive ImmuneCODE repertoires so that public or cross-reactive TCRs were removed. Based on the MIRA antigens, annotated TCRs were further analysed at the level of specific ORF or position within ORF. Breadth was defined as annotated unique rearrangements over total unique productive rearrangements; depth was the summed frequency of those rearrangements. TCR breadth was compared between groups using two-sided Wilcoxon rank-sum tests. Entries here come from immuneACCESS through TCRdb and include only in-frame sequences with V and J called. Some clones fail to appear in such tables; in the studies checked, an unresolved V gene covers under half of the shortfall, and the cause of the remainder is unknown. The D gene and trimming were derived from the DNA, and the V and J assignments and clone size from that table. The table for this sample lists some 480,000 clones; around nine tenths of them were counted only once. The ten largest clonotypes hold about 13% of the sample.

The treatment or condition label, read with the paper, signifies: approximately 18 received Ad26.COV2.S at low or high dose, single or two shots; a few received placebo; per-sample allocation not given. Repertoires of vaccine and placebo recipients were sequenced from samples collected on day 63 after the first injection. Cohort 1b enrolled roughly 25 adults aged 18-55 years at a single site in Boston, USA, between 29 July and 7 August 2020. Ad26.COV2.S consisted of a replication-incompetent adenovirus type 26 vector by which a prefusion-stabilized SARS-CoV-2 spike protein from the original Wuhan strain was expressed. The clonotype originates from a person aged 18-60 years who received the Ad26.COV2.S COVID-19 vaccine or a placebo. Source: peripheral blood, taken in a trial of Ad26.COV2.S vaccine versus placebo.

This receptor has the CDR3 CASSLGRTNYEQYF. The bases read TGTGCCAGCAGCTTGGGACGGACTAACTACGAGCAGTACTTC. The V and J genes are TRBV5-4 and TRBJ2-7; possibly the D gene is TRBD2, per 6 matching bases. As encoded in the germline V gene (reference sequence), CDR1 is SGHNT while CDR2 is YYREEE. V sheds 0 bases and J sheds 3 bases, leaving 10 bases between their ends. Including the terminal cysteine and phenylalanine, the CDR3 comprises 14 residues. This entry keeps only the CDR3 DNA: 42 bases, framed from base 1.